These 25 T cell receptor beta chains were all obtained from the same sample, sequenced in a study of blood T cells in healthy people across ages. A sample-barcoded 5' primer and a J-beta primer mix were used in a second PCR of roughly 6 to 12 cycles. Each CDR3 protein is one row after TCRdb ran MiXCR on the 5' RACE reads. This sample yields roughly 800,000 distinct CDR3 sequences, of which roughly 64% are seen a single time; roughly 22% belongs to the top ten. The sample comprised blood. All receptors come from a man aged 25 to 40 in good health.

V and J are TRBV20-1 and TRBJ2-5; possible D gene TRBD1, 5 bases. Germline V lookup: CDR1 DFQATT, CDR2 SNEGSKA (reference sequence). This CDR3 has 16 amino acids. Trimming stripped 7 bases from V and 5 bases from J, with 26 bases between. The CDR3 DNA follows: TGCAGTGTCCCACCGCCAGGGCTAATTCCAAGGGAGACCCAGTACTTC. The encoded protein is CSVPPPGLIPRETQYF.

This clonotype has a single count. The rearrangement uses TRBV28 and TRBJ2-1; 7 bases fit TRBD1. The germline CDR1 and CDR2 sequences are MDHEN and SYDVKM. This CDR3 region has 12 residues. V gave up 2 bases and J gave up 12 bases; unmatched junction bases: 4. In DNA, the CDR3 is TGTGCCAGCAGTTTAGGCGAGGGGGCGCAGTTCTTC. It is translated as CASSLGEGAQFF. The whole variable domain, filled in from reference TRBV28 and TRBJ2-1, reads DVKVTQSSRYLVKRTGEKVFLECVQDMDHENMFWYRQDPGLGLRLIYFSYDVKMKEKGDIPEGYSVSREKKERFSLILESASTNQTSMYLCASSLGEGAQFFGPGTRLTVL.

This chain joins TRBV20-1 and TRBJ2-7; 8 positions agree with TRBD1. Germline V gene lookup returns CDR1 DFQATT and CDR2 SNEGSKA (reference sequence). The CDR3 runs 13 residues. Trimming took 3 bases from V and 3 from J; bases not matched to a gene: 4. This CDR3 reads CSARDDRGYEQYF. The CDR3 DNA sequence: TGCAGTGCTAGGGACGACAGGGGCTACGAGCAGTACTTC.

CDR3 region: CASSSGGTRLSHEQFF. Here the CDR3 DNA reads TGTGCCAGCAGCTCCGGGGGGACTAGGCTCTCTCATGAGCAGTTCTTC. V usage is TRBV7-2 and J usage is TRBJ2-1, with 8 nucleotides matching TRBD2. The CDR3 length is 16 residues. The J segment lost 8 bases and the V segment lost 4 bases, leaving 13 bases of the junction unmatched. Germline values: CDR1 SGHTA, CDR2 FQGNSA.

The DNA of the CDR3 is TGCAGCGTCCGATCGGGGTCAGAGACCCAGTACTTC. It translates to CSVRSGSETQYF. The chain links TRBV29-1 to TRBJ2-5; the D gene is possibly TRBD2 (5 bases). CDR1 SQVTM and CDR2 ANQGSEA come from the germline V gene. Trimming left V 6 bases short and J 4 bases short, with 12 bases between. The CDR3 covers 12 residues.

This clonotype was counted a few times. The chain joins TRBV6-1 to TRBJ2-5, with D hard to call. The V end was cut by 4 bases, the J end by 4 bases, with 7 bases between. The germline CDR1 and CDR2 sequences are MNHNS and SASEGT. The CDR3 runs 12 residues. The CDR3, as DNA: TGTGCCAGCAGTGTCTTCCTAGAGACCCAGTACTTC. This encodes CASSVFLETQYF.

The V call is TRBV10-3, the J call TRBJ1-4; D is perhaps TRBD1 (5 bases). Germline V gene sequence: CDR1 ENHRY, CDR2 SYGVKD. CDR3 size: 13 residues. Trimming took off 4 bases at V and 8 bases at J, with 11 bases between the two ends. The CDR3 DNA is TGTGCCATCAGTGCTAACTCAGGGGAAAAACTGTTTTTT. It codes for CAISANSGEKLFF.

CDR3 bases: TGCGCCAGCAGCATACTCCCGGGACTAGCGGGGGGCTATGAGCAGTTCTTC. Translation gives CASSILPGLAGGYEQFF. The V call is TRBV5-1, the J call TRBJ2-1; 15 bases agree with TRBD2. CDR1 is SGHRS, CDR2 YFSETQ, per germline. This CDR3 has 17 residues. With V trimmed by 4 bases and J by 8 bases, 10 bases remained unmatched.

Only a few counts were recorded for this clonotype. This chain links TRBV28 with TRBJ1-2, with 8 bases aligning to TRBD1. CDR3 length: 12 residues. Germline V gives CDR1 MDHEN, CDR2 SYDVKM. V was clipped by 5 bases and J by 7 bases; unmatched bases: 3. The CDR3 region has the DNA TGTGCCAGCAGTGAACAGGGGGGTGGCTACACCTTC. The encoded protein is CASSEQGGGYTF.

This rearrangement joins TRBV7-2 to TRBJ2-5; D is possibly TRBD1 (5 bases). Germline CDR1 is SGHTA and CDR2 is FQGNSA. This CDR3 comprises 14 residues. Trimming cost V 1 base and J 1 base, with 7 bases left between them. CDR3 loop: CASSLGQSQETQYF. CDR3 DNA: TGTGCCAGCAGCTTAGGACAGTCCCAAGAGACCCAGTACTTC.

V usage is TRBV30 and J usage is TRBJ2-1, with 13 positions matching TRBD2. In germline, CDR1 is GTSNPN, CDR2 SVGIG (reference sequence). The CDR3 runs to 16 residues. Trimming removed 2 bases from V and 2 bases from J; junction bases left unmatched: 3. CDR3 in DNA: TGTGCCTGGAGTTCGGGACTAGCGGGACCCTACAATGAGCAGTTCTTC. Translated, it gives CAWSSGLAGPYNEQFF.

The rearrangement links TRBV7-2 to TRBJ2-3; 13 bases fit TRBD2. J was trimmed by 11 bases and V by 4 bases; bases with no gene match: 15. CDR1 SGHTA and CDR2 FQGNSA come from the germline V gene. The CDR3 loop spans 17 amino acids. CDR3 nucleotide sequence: TGTGCCAGCAGCTCTCATCGCGGGACTAGCGGGGAGTTGGGGCAGTATTTT. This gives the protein CASSSHRGTSGELGQYF.

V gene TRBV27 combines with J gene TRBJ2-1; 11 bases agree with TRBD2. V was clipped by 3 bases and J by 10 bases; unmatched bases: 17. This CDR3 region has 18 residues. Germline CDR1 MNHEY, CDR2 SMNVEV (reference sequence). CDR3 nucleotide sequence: TGTGCCAGCAGTTTCTCCTCCGGGACTAGCGGCCTAGCAGACGAGCAGTTCTTC. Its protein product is CASSFSSGTSGLADEQFF.

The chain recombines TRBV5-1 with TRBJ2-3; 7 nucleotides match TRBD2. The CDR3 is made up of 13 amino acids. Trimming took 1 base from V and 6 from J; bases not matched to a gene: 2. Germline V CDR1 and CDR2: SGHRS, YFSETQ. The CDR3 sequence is CASSLYGGDTQYF. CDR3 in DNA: TGCGCCAGCAGCTTGTACGGGGGGGATACGCAGTATTTT.

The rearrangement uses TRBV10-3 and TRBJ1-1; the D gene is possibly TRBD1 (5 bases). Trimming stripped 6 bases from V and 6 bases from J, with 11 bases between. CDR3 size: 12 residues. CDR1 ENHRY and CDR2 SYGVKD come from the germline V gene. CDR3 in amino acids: CAIRDGGSEAFF. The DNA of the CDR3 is TGTGCCATCAGGGACGGGGGATCTGAAGCTTTCTTT.

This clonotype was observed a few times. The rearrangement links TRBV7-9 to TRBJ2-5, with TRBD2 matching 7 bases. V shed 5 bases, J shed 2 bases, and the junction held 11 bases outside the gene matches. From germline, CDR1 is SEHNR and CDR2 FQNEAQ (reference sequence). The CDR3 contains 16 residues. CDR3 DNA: TGTGCCAGCAGCGCCCAGTTTGCTAGCGGTCAAGAGACCCAGTACTTC. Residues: CASSAQFASGQETQYF.

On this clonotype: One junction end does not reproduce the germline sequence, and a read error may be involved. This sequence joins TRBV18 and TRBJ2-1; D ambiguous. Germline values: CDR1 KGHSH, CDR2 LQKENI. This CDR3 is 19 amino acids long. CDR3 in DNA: TGCGCCAGCTCACCACCGGTGTATAACAGCGCGCTAGACTACAATGAGCAGTTCTTC. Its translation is CASSPPVYNSALDYNEQFF.

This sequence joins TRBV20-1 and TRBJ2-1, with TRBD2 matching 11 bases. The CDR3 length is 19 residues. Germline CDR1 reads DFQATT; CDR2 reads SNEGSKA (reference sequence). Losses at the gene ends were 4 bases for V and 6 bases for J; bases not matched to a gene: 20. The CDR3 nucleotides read TGCAGTGCTATTCCCGCCTTTCGACTAGCGGGGACCACTTGCAATGAGCAGTTCTTC. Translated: CSAIPAFRLAGTTCNEQFF.

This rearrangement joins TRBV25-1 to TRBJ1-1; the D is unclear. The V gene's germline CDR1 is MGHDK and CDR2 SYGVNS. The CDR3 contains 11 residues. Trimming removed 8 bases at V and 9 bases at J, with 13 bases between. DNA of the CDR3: TGTGCCAGCCTAAACGGAGGGCAAGCTTTCTTT. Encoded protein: CASLNGGQAFF.

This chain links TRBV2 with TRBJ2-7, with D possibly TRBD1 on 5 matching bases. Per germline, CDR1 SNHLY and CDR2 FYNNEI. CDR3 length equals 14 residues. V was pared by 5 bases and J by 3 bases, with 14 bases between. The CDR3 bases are TGTGCCAGCAGTCTAGGGGCCGATGGCTACGAGCAGTACTTC. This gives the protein CASSLGADGYEQYF.

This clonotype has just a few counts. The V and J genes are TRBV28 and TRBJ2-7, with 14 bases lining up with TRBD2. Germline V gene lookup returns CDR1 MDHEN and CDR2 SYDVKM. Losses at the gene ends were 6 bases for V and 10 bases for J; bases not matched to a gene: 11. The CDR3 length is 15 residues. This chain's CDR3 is CASSPEPGLAGEQYF. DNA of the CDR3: TGTGCCAGCAGCCCAGAACCGGGACTAGCGGGAGAACAGTACTTC.

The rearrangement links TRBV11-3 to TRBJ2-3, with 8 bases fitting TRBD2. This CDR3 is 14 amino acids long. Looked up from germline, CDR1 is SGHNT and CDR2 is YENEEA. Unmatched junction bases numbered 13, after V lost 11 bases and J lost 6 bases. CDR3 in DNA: TGTGCCTGGCAGGAGGGACTAGAGTGTGATACGCAGTATTTT. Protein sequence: CAWQEGLECDTQYF.

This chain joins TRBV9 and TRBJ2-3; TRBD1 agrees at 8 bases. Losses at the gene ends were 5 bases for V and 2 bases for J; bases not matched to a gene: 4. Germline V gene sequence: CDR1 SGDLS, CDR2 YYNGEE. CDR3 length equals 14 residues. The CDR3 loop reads CASSTDRVTDTQYF. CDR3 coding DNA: TGTGCCAGCAGTACGGACAGGGTCACAGATACGCAGTATTTT.

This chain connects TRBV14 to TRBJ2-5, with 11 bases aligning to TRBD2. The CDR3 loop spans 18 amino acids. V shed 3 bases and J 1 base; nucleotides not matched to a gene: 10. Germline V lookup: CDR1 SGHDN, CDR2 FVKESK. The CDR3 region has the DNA TGTGCCAGCAGCCATTGGCGGGGGACTAGCGGAATCCAAGAGACCCAGTACTTC. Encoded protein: CASSHWRGTSGIQETQYF.

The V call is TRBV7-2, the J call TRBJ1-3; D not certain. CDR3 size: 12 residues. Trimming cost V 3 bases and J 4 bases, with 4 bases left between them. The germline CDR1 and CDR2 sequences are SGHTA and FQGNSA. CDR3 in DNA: TGTGCCAGCAGCTTCACCGGAAACACCATATATTTT. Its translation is CASSFTGNTIYF.